This T cell receptor (beta chain) was observed in a study of blood T cells in healthy people across ages. This clonotype appeared a single time. Germline assignment: CDR1 ENHRY and CDR2 SYGVKD. The CDR3 has 14 amino acids. Using a J-beta primer mix together with a sample-barcoded 5' primer, a second PCR was run for roughly 6 to 12 cycles. In TCRdb, the 5' RACE reads were re-called with MiXCR into one record per CDR3 protein. The sample carries 1.4 million or so distinct CDR3 sequences, roughly two fifths recorded once. This chain joins TRBV10-3 and TRBJ2-5; possible D gene TRBD2, 6 bases. The J call may be in error: the DNA end matches TRBJ2-7 better. This TCR was recovered from a woman aged 18 to 35 in good health. The sequencing sample was made of blood. CDR3 bases: TGTGCCATCAGCGAGGGAGGTAGAGGAAACGAGCAGTACTTC. Amino acid sequence: CAISEGGRGNEQYF.